Sequencing of this T cell receptor beta chain was carried out in a study of OX40 agonist ivuxolimab in advanced cancers. Repertoires were generated with immunoSEQ multiplex PCR, while TCRdb's copy carries only in-frame clones and drops some. The sample has about 49,000 clones, about 80% seen once; the top ten hold approximately 7.9%. The ends were cut back, 6 bases at V and 9 bases at J, with 9 bases in the middle. The CDR3 runs to 11 residues. In germline, CDR1 is SNHLY, CDR2 FYNNEI. The chain couples TRBV2 to TRBJ2-1; D unresolved. This clonotype was obtained from an adult with an advanced solid tumor such as melanoma, head and neck, liver or kidney cancer. Here the sequenced sample was CD4+ or CD8+ T cells sorted from blood, taken in a trial of the OX40 agonist ivuxolimab. The DNA of the CDR3 is TGTGCCAGCAGGGGTCAAATTGAGCAGTTCTTC. It translates to CASRGQIEQFF.